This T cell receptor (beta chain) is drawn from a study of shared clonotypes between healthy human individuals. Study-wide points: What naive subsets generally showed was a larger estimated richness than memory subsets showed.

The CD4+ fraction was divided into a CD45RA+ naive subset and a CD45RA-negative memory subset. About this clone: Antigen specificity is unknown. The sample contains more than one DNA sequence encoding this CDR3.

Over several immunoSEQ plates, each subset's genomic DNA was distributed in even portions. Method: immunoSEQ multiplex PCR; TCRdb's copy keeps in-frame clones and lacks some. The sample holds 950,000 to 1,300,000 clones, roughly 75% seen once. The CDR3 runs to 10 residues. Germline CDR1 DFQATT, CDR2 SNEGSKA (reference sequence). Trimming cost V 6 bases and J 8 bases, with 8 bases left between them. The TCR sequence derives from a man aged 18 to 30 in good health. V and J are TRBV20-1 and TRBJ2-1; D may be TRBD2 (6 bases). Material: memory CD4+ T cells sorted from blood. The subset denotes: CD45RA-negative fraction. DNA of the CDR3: TGCAGTGCCGGAGGGTATGAGCAGTTCTTC. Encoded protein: CSAGGYEQFF.